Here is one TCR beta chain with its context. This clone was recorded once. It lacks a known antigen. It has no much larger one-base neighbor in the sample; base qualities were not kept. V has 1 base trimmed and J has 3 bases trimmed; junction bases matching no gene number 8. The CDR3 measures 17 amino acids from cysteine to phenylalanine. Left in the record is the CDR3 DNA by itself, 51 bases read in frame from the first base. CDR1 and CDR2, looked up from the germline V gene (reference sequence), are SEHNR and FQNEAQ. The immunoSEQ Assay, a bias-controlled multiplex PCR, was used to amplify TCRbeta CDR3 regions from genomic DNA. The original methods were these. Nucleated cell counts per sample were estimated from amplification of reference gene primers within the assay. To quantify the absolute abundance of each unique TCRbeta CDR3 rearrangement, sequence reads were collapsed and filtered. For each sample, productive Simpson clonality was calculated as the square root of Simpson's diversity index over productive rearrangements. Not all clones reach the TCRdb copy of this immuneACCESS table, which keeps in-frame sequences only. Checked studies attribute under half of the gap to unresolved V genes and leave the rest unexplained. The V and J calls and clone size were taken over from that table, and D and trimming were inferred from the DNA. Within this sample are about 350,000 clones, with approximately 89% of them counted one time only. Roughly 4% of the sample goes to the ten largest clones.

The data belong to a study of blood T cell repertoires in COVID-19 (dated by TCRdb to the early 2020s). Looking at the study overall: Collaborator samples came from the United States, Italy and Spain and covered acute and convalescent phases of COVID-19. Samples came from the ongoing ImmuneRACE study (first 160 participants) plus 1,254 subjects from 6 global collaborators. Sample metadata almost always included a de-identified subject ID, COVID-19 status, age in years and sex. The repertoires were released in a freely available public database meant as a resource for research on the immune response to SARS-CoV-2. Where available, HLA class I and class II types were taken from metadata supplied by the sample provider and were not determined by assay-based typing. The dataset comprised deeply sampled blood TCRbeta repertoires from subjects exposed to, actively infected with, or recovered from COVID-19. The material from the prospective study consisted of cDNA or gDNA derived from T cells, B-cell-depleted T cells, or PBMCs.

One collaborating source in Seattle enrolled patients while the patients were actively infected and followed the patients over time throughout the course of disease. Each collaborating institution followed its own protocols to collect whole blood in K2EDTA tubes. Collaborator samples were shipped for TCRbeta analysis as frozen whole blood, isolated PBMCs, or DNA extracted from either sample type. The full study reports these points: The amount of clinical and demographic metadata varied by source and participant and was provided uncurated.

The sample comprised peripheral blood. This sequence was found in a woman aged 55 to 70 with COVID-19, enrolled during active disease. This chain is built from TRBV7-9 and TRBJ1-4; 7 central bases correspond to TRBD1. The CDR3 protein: CASSLEDRDSPNEKLFF. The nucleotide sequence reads TGTGCCAGCAGCTTAGAGGATCGGGACAGCCCTAATGAAAAACTGTTTTTT.